The sequence of this TCR beta chain was determined in a study of blood T cell repertoires in COVID-19. The wider study: The United States, Italy and Spain were the sources of the acute and convalescent COVID-19 samples. The analysed material was cDNA or gDNA that came from T cells, B-cell-depleted T cells, or PBMCs.

Profiled with immunoSEQ multiplex PCR; TCRdb holds only in-frame clones, not every one. The sample has about 140,000 clones; approximately 86% are singletons. This CDR3 region has 15 residues. V was clipped by 4 bases and J by 6 bases, with 17 bases between them. CDR1 is SGHDN and CDR2 is FVKESK in the germline V gene. What was sequenced was peripheral blood. The chain is built from TRBV14 and TRBJ2-3; weak D call: TRBD2 (6 bases). The TCR sequence derives from a woman aged 45 to 65 with acute or convalescent COVID-19. The CDR3 coding sequence is TGTGCCAGCAGCCGTAACCGCGGGACGGTGGATACGCAGTATTTT. Encoded protein: CASSRNRGTVDTQYF. The entire variable domain, with the rest obtained from reference TRBV14 and TRBJ2-3, is as follows: EAGVTQFPSHSVIEKGQTVTLRCDPISGHDNLYWYRRVMGKEIKFLLHFVKESKQDESGMPNNRFLAERTGGTYSTLKVQPAELEDSGVYFCASSRNRGTVDTQYFGPGTRLTVL.